This TCR beta chain comes out of a study of CD8 T cells in Susac syndrome. Negative isolation yielded CD4+ and CD8+ T cells, and FACS enriched TEMRA cells. The J segment lost 2 bases and the V segment lost 6 bases, leaving 23 bases of the junction unmatched. This CDR3 region has 20 residues. Germline CDR1 and CDR2: DFQATT and SNEGSKA (reference sequence). Reverse transcription of roughly 0.45 to 1 ug RNA was carried out with random hexamers. MiXCR, run by TCRdb on the immunoSEQ multiplex PCR reads, gives a single entry per CDR3 protein. The sample has about 120,000 distinct CDR3 sequences, 92% seen once; the top ten hold approximately 0.12%.

This TCR derives from a human donor in good health. The sequenced sample consisted of CD8+ T cells from PBMCs. The chain carries TRBV20-1 and TRBJ2-3, with 10 bases matching TRBD2. The CDR3 loop reads CSARRGAGSGGQPYTDTQYF. The DNA for the CDR3 is TGCAGTGCCCGCCGGGGGGCGGGTAGCGGGGGGCAACCGTACACAGATACGCAGTATTTT.